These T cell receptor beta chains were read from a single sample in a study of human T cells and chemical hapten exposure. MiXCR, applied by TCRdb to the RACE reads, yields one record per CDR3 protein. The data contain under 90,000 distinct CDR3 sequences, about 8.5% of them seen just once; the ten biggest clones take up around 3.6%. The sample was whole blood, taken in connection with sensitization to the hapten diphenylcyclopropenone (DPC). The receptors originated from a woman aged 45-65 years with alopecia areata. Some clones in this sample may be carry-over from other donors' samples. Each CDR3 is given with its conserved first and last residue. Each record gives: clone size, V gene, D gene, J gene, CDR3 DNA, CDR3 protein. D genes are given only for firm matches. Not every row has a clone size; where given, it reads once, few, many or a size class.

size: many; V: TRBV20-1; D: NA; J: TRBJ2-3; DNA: TGCAGTGCTAGAGATCGGTGGACTACCACAGATACGCAGTATTTT; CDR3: CSARDRWTTTDTQYF
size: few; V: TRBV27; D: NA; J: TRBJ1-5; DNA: TGTGCCAGCAGTTTGAAGGGAGGGCCCCAGCATTTT; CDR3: CASSLKGGPQHF
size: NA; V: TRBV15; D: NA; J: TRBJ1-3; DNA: TGTGCCACCAGCGTATTCGGAGGAGGCACCATATATTTT; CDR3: CATSVFGGGTIYF
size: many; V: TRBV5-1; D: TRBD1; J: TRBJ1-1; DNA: TGCGCCAGCAGCTTGGCCGGCGGGACAGCGAACACTGAAGCTTTCTTT; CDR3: CASSLAGGTANTEAFF
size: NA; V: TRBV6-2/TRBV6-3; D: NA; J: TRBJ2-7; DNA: TGTGCCAGCTCCCGGACGGGGGCCTACGAGCAGTACTTC; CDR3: CASSRTGAYEQYF
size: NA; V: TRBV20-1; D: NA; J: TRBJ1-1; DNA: TGCAGTGCTATTAGGAACACTGAAGCTTTCTTT; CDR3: CSAIRNTEAFF
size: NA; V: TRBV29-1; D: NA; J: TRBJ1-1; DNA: TGCAGCGTTCCCCATGGATCAGGGTCGAACACTGAAGCTTTCTTT; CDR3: CSVPHGSGSNTEAFF
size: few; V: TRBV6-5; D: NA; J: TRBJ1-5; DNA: TGTGCCAGCAGTTACGCGGTCCCAGGGAACAATCAGCCCCAGCATTTT; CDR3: CASSYAVPGNNQPQHF
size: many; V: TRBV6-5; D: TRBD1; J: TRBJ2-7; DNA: TGTGCCAGCAGTTACTCCACGGACAGGGGGTTTCCCTACGAGCAGTACTTC; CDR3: CASSYSTDRGFPYEQYF
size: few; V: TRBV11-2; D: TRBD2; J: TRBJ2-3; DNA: TGTGCCAGCAGCTTAGACAGACTAGCTCTCCCAGATACGCAGTATTTT; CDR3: CASSLDRLALPDTQYF
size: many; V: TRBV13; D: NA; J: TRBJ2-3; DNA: TGTGCCAGCAGCTTAGTCACGGATTCCACAGATACGCAGTATTTT; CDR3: CASSLVTDSTDTQYF
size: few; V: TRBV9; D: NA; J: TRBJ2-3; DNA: TGTGCCAGCAGCGTAGCAGATACGCAGTATTTT; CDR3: CASSVADTQYF
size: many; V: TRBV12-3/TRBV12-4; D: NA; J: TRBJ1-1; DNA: TGTGCCAGCAGTTTGTCGGTCGTCGGCACTGAAGCTTTCTTT; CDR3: CASSLSVVGTEAFF
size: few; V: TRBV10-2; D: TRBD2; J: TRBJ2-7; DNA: TGCGCCAGCAGTGCTGCGGGGGTCTACGAGCAGTACTTC; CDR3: CASSAAGVYEQYF
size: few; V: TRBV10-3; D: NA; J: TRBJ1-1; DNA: TGTGCCATCAGTGAGTCGAACAGGGCGGGTACTGAAGCTTTCTTT; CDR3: CAISESNRAGTEAFF
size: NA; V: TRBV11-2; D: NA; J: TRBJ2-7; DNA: TGTGCCAGCCAGGGGACGGCCAACGAGCAGTACTTC; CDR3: CASQGTANEQYF
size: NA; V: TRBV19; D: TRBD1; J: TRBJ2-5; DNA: TGTGCCAGTAGTATTCAGGGGGCGCTGGAGACCCAGTACTTC; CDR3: CASSIQGALETQYF
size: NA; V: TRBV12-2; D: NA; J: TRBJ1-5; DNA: TGTGCAAGTCGCTTTAACGGGAGGTGCAATCAGCCCCAGCATTTT; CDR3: CASRFNGRCNQPQHF
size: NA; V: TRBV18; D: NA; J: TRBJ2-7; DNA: TGTGCCAGCTCATCGCAGAATCACGAGCAGTACTTC; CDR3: CASSSQNHEQYF
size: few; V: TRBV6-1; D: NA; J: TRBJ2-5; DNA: TGTGCCAGCAGTGAATGGGAGACCCAGTACTTC; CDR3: CASSEWETQYF
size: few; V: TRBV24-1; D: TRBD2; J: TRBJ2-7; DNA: TGTGCCACCAGTGATTTAGGGGCTAGCGGGGACCCGCGCGAGCAGTACTTC; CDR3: CATSDLGASGDPREQYF
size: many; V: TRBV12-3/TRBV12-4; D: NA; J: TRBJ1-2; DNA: TGTGCCAGCACCGCCGGGCGAAACTATGGCTACACCTTC; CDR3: CASTAGRNYGYTF
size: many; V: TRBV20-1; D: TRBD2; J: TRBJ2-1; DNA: TGCAGTGGGAGCGGGGGGGCGAGTTTAAATGAGCAGTTCTTC; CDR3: CSGSGGASLNEQFF
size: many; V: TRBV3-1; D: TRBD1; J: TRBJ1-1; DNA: TGTGCCAGCAGCAAGGGGACAGGGGCCAACACTGAAGCTTTCTTT; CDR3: CASSKGTGANTEAFF
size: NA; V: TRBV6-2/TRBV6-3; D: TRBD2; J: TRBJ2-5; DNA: TGTGCCAGCAGGGCCGCGGGAGCCAACCAAGAGACCCAGTACTTC; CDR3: CASRAAGANQETQYF